The 7 T cell receptor beta chains below all came from one sample that was sequenced in a study of T cells in Graves' hyperthyroidism and ophthalmopathy. The TCR beta CDR3 regions underwent amplification using RNA transcripts as the source. When the TCR CDR3 underwent first-round RT-PCR, the HTBI primer set was used. TCRdb reprocessed the multiplex PCR reads via MiXCR and lists one record per CDR3 protein. The sample has hundreds of thousands of distinct CDR3 sequences; about 15% are singletons. The sequenced material came from blood. These receptors originate from a woman aged 18 to 35 with Graves' hyperthyroidism.

In its sample, this clonotype was seen many times. J is TRBJ1-2 and V is TRBV28; D is unclear. CDR3 size: 12 residues. The V end was cut by 2 bases, the J end by 8 bases, with 9 bases between. Germline V lookup: CDR1 MDHEN, CDR2 SYDVKM. In nucleotides, the CDR3 is TGTGCCAGCAGTTTACGGGCCCGAGGCTACACCTTC. Translation: CASSLRARGYTF.

The rearrangement uses TRBV14 and TRBJ2-1, with TRBD1 matching 8 bases. CDR1 is SGHDN and CDR2 is FVKESK in the germline V gene. The CDR3 loop spans 15 amino acids. J gave up 0 bases and V 8 bases, and 6 bases lay outside the gene matches. Here the CDR3 DNA reads TGTGCCAGCGCAGGGGACAGGAGCTCCTACAATGAGCAGTTCTTC. Its translation: CASAGDRSSYNEQFF.

This clonotype has only a few counts. This chain uses TRBV19 with TRBJ2-7, with 8 bases that match TRBD2. CDR1 LNHDA and CDR2 SQIVND come from the germline V gene (reference sequence). The trim removed 1 base at V and 7 bases at J, leaving 6 bases unmatched. The CDR3 is 14 residues long. The CDR3 protein is CASSIAGGPWEQYF. The CDR3 bases are TGTGCCAGTAGTATAGCGGGAGGGCCCTGGGAGCAGTACTTC.

In this sample, this clonotype turned up a few times. This chain joins TRBV7-8 and TRBJ2-1; 16 bases are shared with TRBD2. The germline V gene has CDR1 SGHVS and CDR2 FQNEAQ. With V trimmed by 5 bases and J by 9 bases, 7 bases remained unmatched. The CDR3 is made up of 16 amino acids. The CDR3 region has the DNA TGTGCCAGCAGCCAGGGACTAGCGGGAGGGCCCCCTGAGCAGTTCTTC. Its protein product is CASSQGLAGGPPEQFF.

This clonotype was observed at least ten times. V is TRBV6-5 and J is TRBJ2-1; 12 bases are a match to TRBD2. The ends lost 4 bases at V and 5 bases at J; junction bases unmatched: 6. Per the germline V gene, CDR1 is MNHEY and CDR2 is SVGAGI. The CDR3 consists of 16 residues. The CDR3 sequence: CASSFGTSGFHNEQFF. CDR3 coding DNA: TGTGCCAGCAGTTTCGGGACTAGCGGGTTCCACAATGAGCAGTTCTTC.

In this sample, this clonotype turned up many times. The rearrangement uses TRBV28 and TRBJ2-7; 8 bases are a match to TRBD2. V was pared by 7 bases and J by 0 bases, with 11 bases of the junction left unmatched. This CDR3 region has 16 residues. Germline V gives CDR1 MDHEN, CDR2 SYDVKM. CDR3 DNA: TGTGCCAGCACCACCAACTCGGGAGGGCCCTCCTACGAGCAGTACTTC. Encoded protein: CASTTNSGGPSYEQYF.

CDR3 bases: TGTGCCAGCAGACCGGGACAGGCGAACTATGGCTACACCTTC. Translation: CASRPGQANYGYTF. The chain uses TRBV2 and TRBJ1-2, with 8 bases fitting TRBD1. V shed 6 bases and J 2 bases; nucleotides not matched to a gene: 5. Germline CDR1 and CDR2: SNHLY and FYNNEI. This CDR3 spans 14 amino acids.